This TCR beta chain was captured in a study of blood T cell repertoires in COVID-19 (dated by TCRdb to the early 2020s). For the study in its entirety: Samples covering the acute and convalescent phases of COVID-19 were provided by collaborators in the United States, Italy and Spain. The prospective study material was composed of cDNA or gDNA derived from T cells, B-cell-depleted T cells, or PBMCs. The dataset comprised deeply sampled blood TCRbeta repertoires from subjects exposed to, actively infected with, or recovered from COVID-19. The repertoires were made available in a free public database intended to serve as a resource for research on the immune response to SARS-CoV-2. The samples were drawn from two sources: the first 160 participants of the ongoing ImmuneRACE study, and 1,254 subjects contributed by 6 global collaborators. Sample metadata almost always included a de-identified subject ID, COVID-19 status, age in years and sex. Where available, HLA class I and class II types were taken from metadata supplied by the sample provider and were not determined by assay-based typing. Study-wide conclusions, independent of this receptor: The quantity of clinical and demographic metadata differed by source and by participant and was supplied without curation.

On this clone itself: There is no known antigen for this receptor. The input lacks base qualities; no much larger clone sits a single base away.

Participants in the prospective study were enrolled through a virtual design, were aged roughly 18 to 100 years, and lived in roughly 26 United States geographic areas. In the prospective study, participants were assigned to cohorts based on the clinical history participants reported in a screening survey and a study questionnaire. Exposed participants had been in contact, within 2 weeks of entering the study, with a person who had a PCR-confirmed or clinician-diagnosed case of COVID-19. Mobile phlebotomists in the prospective study collected whole blood, serum and a nasopharyngeal or oropharyngeal swab from every participant. Over a roughly 2-month period, participants in the prospective study had the option of providing additional blood draws and questionnaires. Blood samples from the prospective study were shipped frozen or at room temperature prior to DNA extraction. Including the terminal cysteine and phenylalanine, the CDR3 comprises 18 residues. CDR3 DNA is the only sequence kept; it has 54 bases, read in frame from the first base. The CDR1 and CDR2 encoded by the germline V gene are MGHDK and SYGVNS. V gives up 0 bases and J gives up 7 bases, and the segment between their germline ends measures 19 bases.

TCRbeta CDR3 regions were amplified from genomic DNA by means of the immunoSEQ Assay, a bias-controlled multiplex PCR. Per the source publication's procedure: The number of nucleated cells in each sample was estimated from the amplification of reference gene primers within the assay. Sequence reads were collapsed and filtered to measure the absolute abundance of every unique TCRbeta CDR3 rearrangement. For each sample, productive Simpson clonality was calculated by taking the square root of Simpson's diversity index across productive rearrangements. This immuneACCESS table, as held by TCRdb, lists in-frame sequences with V and J called but not all clones. Of the missing ones, under half trace to an unresolved V gene in checked studies; the others have no known cause. That table supplies the V and J calls and clone size; D and trimming were determined from the DNA. For this sample there are 200,000 to 250,000 clones; nearly 90% appear just once. The top ten hold more than 13% of the sample.

The chain was built from TRBV25-1 and TRBJ2-6; no D gene can be assigned with confidence. The sequenced material came from PBMCs or T cells enriched from blood (not recorded which). The clonotype comes from a man younger than 45 who had been exposed to COVID-19. The CDR3 here reads CASSEYFDPAAPANVLTF. The DNA sequence reads TGTGCCAGCAGTGAATATTTTGATCCGGCAGCGCCAGCCAACGTCCTGACTTTC.